The source of this T cell receptor beta chain is a study of blood T cells in healthy people across ages (dated by TCRdb to 2013 to 2016). Turning to the overall study: In model experiments, template switching captured roughly one uniquely barcoded TCR beta cDNA molecule for every two T cells. Using deep sequencing normalized with unique cDNA molecular identifiers, the study measured how TCR beta repertoire diversity changes with age. The donors were divided into four age groups: young (average around 15 years), middle-aged (approximately 39), aged (about 56) and long-lived (roughly 82). To avoid experimental bias, donors of different ages were spread randomly across the sequencing lanes. The study analyzed two additional independent replicas of 1 million unique cDNA reads from the same blood draw for two donors, one aged 18 to 29 and one aged 80 or older. The investigation overall reported the following: Compared with the aged group, the long-lived group had more naive CD4+ T cells, fewer expanded clones and increased TCR diversity, suggesting age selection. Observed TCR beta diversity per million T cells fell roughly linearly with age, and a significant reduction was already apparent by age about 36. Because the CMV infection status of the donors was unknown, age-related changes in expanded clonotypes may potentially have been confounded. Because profiling used bulk unsorted PBMCs, naive and antigen-experienced compartments could not be compared conclusively. Estimates of total diversity based on one million sequenced T cells were considered lower bounds and underestimates. There was a strong correlation between observed TCR beta diversity and the percentage of naive T cells measured by flow cytometry.

Donors were approximately 42 systemically healthy Caucasian individuals from Russia aged roughly 6 to 90 years. Each donor gave around 9.8 milliliters of peripheral blood, collected into EDTA-treated Vacutainer tubes. PBMCs were isolated by Ficoll-Paque density-gradient centrifugation, with at least 6 million obtained per sample. Total RNA was extracted from PBMCs with Trizol reagent, with at least 6 micrograms obtained per sample. For every donor, an aliquot of PBMCs went through flow cytometry to measure the percentages of naive CD45RAhigh/CD27high T cells. Comment on this clonotype: The target of this receptor is not known. Within one base of it there is no much larger clone, and no base qualities were kept.

From the germline V gene, CDR1 is ENHRY and CDR2 is SYGVKD. Inclusive of the bounding cysteine and phenylalanine, the CDR3 is 12 residues long. The CDR3 DNA has 36 bases and is translated from base 1. Relative to germline, V is missing 11 bases and J is missing 1 base, with 3 bases of the junction outside any gene match. The library was prepared using 5' RACE. The sequencer listed for this sample is Illumina HiSeq 2500. A second about 7 to 11 cycle PCR used a sample-barcoded 5' primer and a J-beta primer mix. Each TCR beta cDNA molecule received a unique molecular identifier from a template-switch 5' adaptor carrying 12 random nucleotides. Each sample yielded at least 2.5 million CDR3-containing paired-end reads. The Mint cDNA synthesis kit, primed by a TRBC-specific oligonucleotide, was used to synthesize first-strand cDNA from all RNA. All cDNA was treated with uracil-DNA glycosylase and then went through a first 18-cycle PCR with the universal primers M1SS and BC2_uni_R. From the authors' description of their analysis: Each sample was normalized by randomly selecting 1 million high-quality reads, each carrying a distinct molecular identifier. Reads with shared molecular identifiers were discarded instead of being binned into consensus sequences. MiTCR, run with a Q25 quality threshold and the strictest error-elimination algorithm, handled CDR3 identification, clonotype clustering and error correction. A nonparametric unseen species model with Euler transformation was used to estimate a lower bound on total TCR beta diversity. TCRdb itself trimmed the public reads at Q25 with fastp, ran MiXCR and retained productive beta chains. Each entry is one CDR3 protein sequence, shown with its most common DNA and genes. These V and J calls are TCRdb output, not the study's own analysis. The sample data list approximately 600,000 distinct CDR3 sequences, and roughly three fifths of these were observed just once. The leading ten clones occupy 35% to 40% of the sample.

The chain uses TRBV10-3 and TRBJ2-7; 9 nucleotides in the junction match TRBD1. The TCR was taken from a man aged 55 to 70 in good health. Source material: blood. The CDR3 region: CAAGTGSYEQYF. The nucleotides read TGTGCCGCTGGGACAGGGTCCTACGAGCAGTACTTC.